This T cell receptor (beta chain) emerged from a study of tumor and adjacent non-tumor tissue in lung cancer (dated by TCRdb to about 2018). In the study overall: Of the cohort, roughly 12 patients had adenocarcinoma, 2 had squamous cell carcinoma and 1 had small cell lung cancer. Ages among the 15 or so patients ranged from roughly 31 to 76 years, there were around 10 men and 5 women, and disease was at TNM stage I to III. Sequencing generated a total of more than 95 million productive TCRbeta reads, averaging approximately 3.8 million reads per sample. A few dozen paired specimens, one tumor and one normal lung sample per patient, were profiled by TCRbeta CDR3 sequencing. Bulk TCRbeta repertoires were compared between lung tumor tissue and matched distant non-tumor lung tissue obtained from more than twelve lung cancer patients.

RNA was isolated from bulk unsorted tissue, and RNA quality was assessed with a NanoDrop ND-1000 and an Agilent 2100. Donors were newly diagnosed lung cancer patients admitted for thoracic surgery in China between August and November 2014, without prior chemotherapy. The study excluded patients who had received radiotherapy or chemotherapy before or who had another cancer at the same time. Surgical tissue pieces of 1-2 cm3 were preserved in RNAlater solution and stored at -80 °C until use. The table lists this clonotype with a few counts. Its recognized antigen is unknown. A much larger clone sits a single nucleotide away, making a read error possible. The method was multiplex PCR. Instrument used: Illumina HiSeq 2500. Following protocols modified from ARM-PCR, the researchers constructed TCRbeta libraries through three rounds of nested PCR with primers (Table S4). Before sequencing, PCR products in the 200-500 bp range were cut out of the gel and cleaned up using the QIAquick gel extraction kit. In the source study's methods: Reads were cleaned using Trimmomatic, were merged into complete CDR3 sequences using FLASH, and were assigned to V(D)J germline segments using MiTCR. Clonal diversity was computed as the inverse Simpson's index with VDJtools. In-frame sequences lacking a premature stop codon were counted as productive reads. TCRdb trimmed public reads at Q25 via fastp, called clones via MiXCR and kept in-frame beta chains. One record per CDR3 amino acid sequence lists the most common genes and DNA. The V and J calls here are based on TCRdb, not the publication. The table for this sample lists about 110,000 distinct CDR3 sequences; roughly 77% of them were counted only once. The ten largest clones capture about 39% of the sample.

Results and caveats for the whole study, not just this receptor: Because peripheral blood was not sequenced, blood TCRbeta repertoires in the lung cancer patients of the study were not examined. With only about 16 patients in the cohort, the authors noted that larger samples and more detailed clinical data are needed. Significantly higher TCR diversity was found in younger patients, and higher tumor TCR diversity was associated with shorter overall and disease-free survival. Tumor tissue showed significantly higher TCR diversity (inverse Simpson) than normal lung tissue, at about 410 vs 180 (P = 0.0075, Mann-Whitney U test). The methods do not name the sequencing platform or mention unique molecular identifiers. The top 100 clones made up a significantly larger cumulative share of the repertoire in normal lung than in tumor tissue.

The CDR1 and CDR2 encoded by the germline V gene are MNHEY and SVGAGI. Reading from cysteine to phenylalanine, the CDR3 counts 13 amino acids. The sequence is cut down to CDR3 DNA, 39 bases in frame from base 1. The receptor was derived from a woman aged 55-69 years with non-small cell lung cancer. Sequenced sample: lung tumor tissue. Recombination linked TRBV6-5 to TRBJ1-2; the D gene is possibly TRBD1, with 6 bases matching. The sequenced DNA: TGTGCCAGCACACTAGGACAGAACTATGACTACACCTTC. The encoded protein is CASTLGQNYDYTF.